This T cell receptor (beta chain) was documented in a study of cytomegalovirus exposure and HLA in healthy donors. General study findings and limits: In a later analysis, V- and J-gene trimming of beta chains associated with a DCLRE1C missense variant, replicated independently. Immune exposure information comprised only CMV serostatus. A few of the chains that were CMV-associated were confirmed in vitro to be specific for CMV antigens.

This PCR relied on a set of 60 Vbeta primers and 13 Jbeta primers. Method: immunoSEQ multiplex PCR; TCRdb's copy keeps in-frame clones and lacks some. The data show over 150,000 clones, with less than 80% seen just once and 3.5% to 5.5% held by the top ten. The CDR3 totals 14 residues. V dropped 8 bases and J dropped 8 bases, with 18 bases sitting between them. Germline loops: CDR1 LNHNV, CDR2 YYDKDF (reference sequence). A remark on this clone: Its matching antigen is unknown.

The sample consisted of PBMCs. The source of this sequence is a man between 35 and 55 years old in good health and CMV-seronegative. The V call is TRBV15, the J call TRBJ2-2; D may be TRBD2 (6 bases). CDR3 sequence (DNA): TGTGCCACCGAGGGACTTTTTAAGGAGGGGGAGCTGTTTTTT. It is translated as CATEGLFKEGELFF.